Below are 25 T cell receptor beta chains sequenced from a single sample in a study of blood T cell repertoires in COVID-19. The assay was immunoSEQ multiplex PCR, and TCRdb's table has in-frame clones only and misses some. The table includes approximately 150,000 clones, more than 70% detected once. Sequenced input: peripheral blood. The receptors come from a man between 50 and 59 years old who had recovered from COVID-19.

The chain carries TRBV19 and TRBJ2-1, with 8 bases matching TRBD2. The germline V gene has CDR1 LNHDA and CDR2 SQIVND (reference sequence). The CDR3 covers 15 residues. The V and J ends lost 4 bases and 2 bases, in that order; junction bases with no gene match: 4. For the CDR3, the DNA is TGTGCCAGTAGTACCGCGGGACTAGCCTACAATGAGCAGTTCTTC. Encoded protein: CASSTAGLAYNEQFF.

V usage is TRBV7-3 and J usage is TRBJ2-7, with D hard to call. CDR3 length: 14 amino acids. V was shortened by 5 bases and J by 6 bases, with 17 bases between the two germline ends. The germline V gene encodes CDR1 SGHTA and CDR2 FQGTGA. CDR3 nucleotide sequence: TGTGCCAGCAGCCCAGAACACCGTTTTGGCGAGCAGTACTTC. It is translated as CASSPEHRFGEQYF.

V and J are TRBV18 and TRBJ1-1; TRBD1 matches at 9 bases. CDR1 KGHSH and CDR2 LQKENI come from the germline V gene. This CDR3 comprises 14 residues. The V and J ends lost 3 bases and 5 bases, in that order; junction bases with no gene match: 4. The CDR3 reads CASSPGQGLTEAFF. The CDR3, as DNA: TGTGCCAGCTCACCCGGACAGGGGTTGACTGAAGCTTTCTTT.

The gene calls are TRBV4-3 and TRBJ2-1, with D hard to call. V dropped 1 base and J dropped 0 bases, with 10 bases sitting between them. The CDR3 has 16 residues. Germline assignment: CDR1 LGHNA and CDR2 YSLEER. CDR3 protein: CASSQGWADSYNEQFF. The CDR3 DNA reads TGCGCCAGCAGCCAAGGCTGGGCCGACTCCTACAATGAGCAGTTCTTC.

This chain connects TRBV4-1 to TRBJ2-1, with TRBD2 identical over 8 bases. The CDR3 is made up of 17 amino acids. Per germline, CDR1 MGHRA and CDR2 YSYEKL. V lost 0 bases to trimming and J lost 0 bases; unmatched junction nucleotides: 4. The CDR3, as DNA: TGCGCCAGCAGCCAAGATTCGGGGGGGAGCTCCTACAATGAGCAGTTCTTC. Protein product: CASSQDSGGSSYNEQFF.

This clone has only one observation. The V call is TRBV11-1, the J call TRBJ2-3, with 12 positions matching TRBD2. The CDR3 runs 15 residues. J was trimmed by 11 bases and V by 5 bases; bases with no gene match: 11. Germline assignment: CDR1 SGHAT and CDR2 FQDESV (reference sequence). The CDR3 DNA follows: TGTGCCAGCAGCAGCCTAGCGGGGGGGCCTCGACGGCAGTATTTT. It encodes CASSSLAGGPRRQYF.

The rearrangement joins TRBV5-1 to TRBJ1-1; the D is unclear. V lost 0 bases to trimming and J lost 3 bases, with 9 bases between them. This CDR3 comprises 14 residues. The germline CDR1 and CDR2 sequences are SGHRS and YFSETQ. The CDR3 sequence: CASSLEPGYTEAFF. The CDR3 DNA reads as TGCGCCAGCAGCTTGGAACCCGGGTACACTGAAGCTTTCTTT.

The chain combines TRBV7-2 with TRBJ2-3, with 14 bases lining up with TRBD2. CDR1 is SGHTA, CDR2 FQGNSA, per germline. This CDR3 region has 18 residues. V lost 4 bases and J lost 8; bases outside the gene matches: 14. This chain's CDR3 is CASSSGTSGGAKWGTQYF. The CDR3, as DNA: TGTGCCAGCAGCTCAGGGACTAGCGGGGGCGCTAAATGGGGTACGCAGTATTTT.

This chain uses TRBV5-1 with TRBJ2-3; D is unresolved. This CDR3 is built from 14 residues. The germline V and J ends were trimmed by 4 bases and 2 bases, with 11 bases remaining between them. CDR1 SGHRS and CDR2 YFSETQ come from the germline V gene. CDR3 residues: CASSPARATDTQYF. CDR3 nucleotides: TGCGCCAGCAGCCCTGCTAGAGCCACAGATACGCAGTATTTT. Full variable domain (missing parts from reference TRBV5-1 and TRBJ2-3): KAGVTQTPRYLIKTRGQQVTLSCSPISGHRSVSWYQQTPGQGLQFLFEYFSETQRNKGNFPGRFSGRQFSNSRSEMNVSTLELGDSALYLCASSPARATDTQYFGPGTRLTVL.

This clone was seen just once. The chain joins TRBV29-1 to TRBJ2-2; 8 positions agree with TRBD2. The CDR3 is 13 residues long. Germline V lookup: CDR1 SQVTM, CDR2 ANQGSEA. Trimming removed 2 bases from V and 6 bases from J; junction bases left unmatched: 2. The CDR3 bases are TGCAGCGTTGAAACGGGAGGGCCCGGGGAGCTGTTTTTT. It encodes CSVETGGPGELFF.

The rearrangement joins TRBV3-1 (or the pseudogene TRBV3-2) to TRBJ2-7; 7 nucleotides match TRBD1. The CDR3 has 15 residues. Trimming removed 6 bases from V and 3 bases from J; junction bases left unmatched: 11. CDR1 LGHDT and CDR2 YNNKEL come from the germline V gene (reference sequence). CDR3 sequence (DNA): TGTGCCAGCAGTGAACGACCAGGGACAGTCTACGAGCAGTACTTC. Encoded protein: CASSERPGTVYEQYF.

This chain links TRBV28 with TRBJ2-3; D is possibly TRBD1 (5 bases). This CDR3 has 14 amino acids. Trimming shortened V by 6 bases and J by 0 bases, and 10 bases separated the two germline ends. CDR1 and CDR2 from the germline V gene are MDHEN and SYDVKM. The DNA for the CDR3 is TGTGCCAGCAGGCGACAGACTAGCACAGATACGCAGTATTTT. Translating it yields CASRRQTSTDTQYF.

The J gene is TRBJ2-1, the V gene TRBV27; 8 bases are a match to TRBD1. CDR3 length: 16 amino acids. V dropped 5 bases and J dropped 1; count of bases not matched to a gene: 7. Germline assignment: CDR1 MNHEY and CDR2 SMNVEV (reference sequence). CDR3 in DNA: TGTGCCAGCAGTATTAGGACAGGGCTTTCCTACAATGAGCAGTTCTTC. This translates into CASSIRTGLSYNEQFF.

The CDR3 DNA reads TGTGCCAGCATCCTGGACTATGGAAACACCATATATTTT. It codes for CASILDYGNTIYF. The chain links TRBV2 to TRBJ1-3; D gene uncertain. CDR1 SNHLY and CDR2 FYNNEI come from the germline V gene. The CDR3 has 13 amino acids. V was cut by 7 bases and J by 3 bases, with 10 bases left in between.

This clone was detected only a few times. The chain uses TRBV6-2 or TRBV6-3 and TRBJ1-1; 8 bases agree with TRBD1. Germline values: CDR1 MNHEY, CDR2 SVGEGT. The CDR3 sequence is 16 residues long. J was trimmed by 2 bases and V by 4 bases; bases with no gene match: 9. The CDR3 region is CASSSPTGVPNTEAFF. DNA of the CDR3: TGTGCCAGCAGTTCGCCGACAGGGGTCCCAAACACTGAAGCTTTCTTT.

The rearrangement uses TRBV6-1 and TRBJ2-2, with TRBD2 matching 8 bases. Germline CDR1 and CDR2: MNHNS and SASEGT. V shed 1 base and J 4 bases; nucleotides not matched to a gene: 5. CDR3 size: 16 residues. The DNA for the CDR3 is TGTGCCAGCAGTGAAGGGCGGGGGGCGCGCACCGGGGAGCTGTTTTTT. It encodes CASSEGRGARTGELFF.

This chain joins TRBV7-8 and TRBJ2-5, with D possibly called TRBD1 or TRBD2 (5 bases each). From germline, CDR1 is SGHVS and CDR2 FQNEAQ. V lost 5 bases and J lost 0, with 13 bases in between. This CDR3 region has 15 residues. The CDR3 bases are TGTGCCAGCAGCCGAGGGGCTGGGTACCAAGAGACCCAGTACTTC. It is translated as CASSRGAGYQETQYF.

This clone was found once. The V call is TRBV28, the J call TRBJ2-6; 9 bases fit TRBD1. The V gene's germline CDR1 is MDHEN and CDR2 SYDVKM. This CDR3 is built from 17 residues. The J segment lost 2 bases and the V segment lost 7 bases, leaving 9 bases of the junction unmatched. The CDR3 nucleotides are TGTGCCAGCAAAACTGAATGGGACAGGGCTGGGGCCAACGTCCTGACTTTC. As protein: CASKTEWDRAGANVLTF.

The CDR3 loop is CASSYSGAIPNQPQHF. CDR3 sequence (DNA): TGTGCCAGCAGTTACTCAGGGGCCATTCCCAATCAGCCCCAGCATTTT. The gene calls are TRBV6-5 and TRBJ1-5, with D possibly being TRBD1 (5 bases). The CDR3 loop spans 16 amino acids. V was pared by 0 bases and J by 3 bases, with 12 bases between. Germline CDR1 is MNHEY and CDR2 is SVGAGI.

With regard to this clone: Additional DNA sequences in this sample encode the identical CDR3. V gene TRBV18 combines with J gene TRBJ1-5, with D possibly matching TRBD1 (5 bases). V was trimmed by 2 bases and J by 6 bases, leaving 8 bases between them. Germline V gene lookup returns CDR1 KGHSH and CDR2 LQKENI. The length of the CDR3 is 13 residues. The CDR3 DNA sequence: TGTGCCAGCTCACCAGGGGGGGGTCAGCCCCAGCATTTT. It translates to CASSPGGGQPQHF.

The rearrangement uses TRBV28 and TRBJ1-4, with a tentative D call TRBD1 (6 bases). Germline CDR1 and CDR2: MDHEN and SYDVKM. This CDR3 contains 15 residues. The V end lost 5 bases, the J end lost 4 bases, and 14 bases lay between the germline ends. The CDR3 here is CASSTRQAFNEKLFF. CDR3 DNA sequence: TGTGCCAGCAGTACCCGACAGGCTTTTAATGAAAAACTGTTTTTT.

This rearrangement joins TRBV28 to TRBJ2-3; D possibly corresponds to TRBD1 (5 bases). Germline V CDR1 and CDR2: MDHEN, SYDVKM. The CDR3 length is 15 residues. V lost 3 bases to trimming and J lost 5 bases, with 15 bases between them. The CDR3: CASSFQGFLGDTQYF. CDR3 in DNA: TGTGCCAGCAGTTTCCAGGGTTTCTTGGGAGATACGCAGTATTTT.

The chain carries TRBV6-5 and TRBJ1-5; TRBD1 might be the D (6 bases). Germline CDR1 MNHEY, CDR2 SVGAGI. The CDR3 extends over 15 amino acids. Trimming stripped 6 bases from V and 2 bases from J, with 14 bases between. The DNA for the CDR3 is TGTGCCAGCAGGACACAGGGCGAGGGCAATCAGCCCCAGCATTTT. Amino acids: CASRTQGEGNQPQHF.

The chain links TRBV7-3 to TRBJ1-2; weak D call: TRBD1 (6 bases). The CDR3 is 14 residues long. Looked up from germline, CDR1 is SGHTA and CDR2 is FQGTGA. Trimming shortened V by 2 bases and J by 4 bases, and 11 bases separated the two germline ends. The CDR3 spells CASSLEATGYGYTF. CDR3 DNA: TGTGCCAGCAGCTTAGAAGCGACAGGCTATGGCTACACCTTC.

The chain joins TRBV5-6 to TRBJ1-6; D not certain. The CDR3 spans 12 residues. Germline loops: CDR1 SGHDT, CDR2 YYEEEE. V lost 2 bases, J lost 9 bases, and 6 bases lay in between. The CDR3 coding sequence is TGTGCCAGCAGCTTTCTAAGTTCACCCCTCCACTTT. The encoded protein is CASSFLSSPLHF.